Each of the 10 T cell receptor beta chains below was sequenced from the same sample in a study of beta chain features in type 1 diabetes. The study reverse transcribed the entire isolated RNA, so it sequenced expressed TCRB transcripts. TCRdb keeps only in-frame clones here, not all; method: immunoSEQ multiplex PCR. The table has about 620,000 clones, 15% to 17% seen once. Sample: naive CD4+ T cells from blood. The receptors were gathered from a man between 18 and 29 years old in good health.

This chain connects TRBV18 to TRBJ2-5; D gene unclear. CDR1 is KGHSH, CDR2 LQKENI, per germline. V was shortened by 3 bases and J by 5 bases, with 10 bases between the two germline ends. The CDR3 spans 13 residues. The CDR3 sequence is CASSPKLRETQYF. CDR3 DNA: TGTGCCAGCTCACCTAAACTTCGGGAGACCCAGTACTTC.

This clone was recorded a few times. The chain is built from TRBV4-3 and TRBJ1-2, with 7 bases matching TRBD1. Germline V gene lookup returns CDR1 LGHNA and CDR2 YSLEER. V gave up 1 base and J gave up 2 bases; unmatched junction bases: 7. This CDR3 comprises 16 residues. The CDR3 region is CASSQVSGQYNYGYTF. Here the CDR3 DNA reads TGCGCCAGCAGCCAAGTTTCGGGACAGTACAACTATGGCTACACCTTC.

This chain links TRBV28 with TRBJ2-7; 7 bases align to TRBD1. This CDR3 has 15 residues. CDR1 and CDR2 (germline): MDHEN, SYDVKM. J gave up 0 bases and V 2 bases, and 4 bases lay outside the gene matches. The CDR3 nucleotides read TGTGCCAGCAGTTTAGCAGGGGGAAACTCCTACGAGCAGTACTTC. It is translated as CASSLAGGNSYEQYF.

This clone was observed a handful of times. The chain employs TRBV10-3 and TRBJ2-5; 7 nucleotides align to TRBD2. The V gene end was trimmed by 8 bases and the J gene end by 6 bases; junction bases not matched to a gene: 3. The CDR3 covers 11 residues. The germline V gene has CDR1 ENHRY and CDR2 SYGVKD. CDR3 amino acids: CAIRGGKTQYF. CDR3 in DNA: TGTGCCATCCGCGGGGGAAAGACCCAGTACTTC.

V gene TRBV6-6 combines with J gene TRBJ2-7; 8 bases are a match to TRBD2. The V gene end was trimmed by 6 bases and the J gene end by 6 bases; junction bases not matched to a gene: 13. The CDR3 totals 15 residues. Germline assignment: CDR1 MNHNY and CDR2 SVGAGI (reference sequence). This chain's CDR3 is CASRTTSGKGLEQYF. The CDR3, as DNA: TGTGCCAGCAGAACCACTAGCGGCAAAGGTCTCGAGCAGTACTTC.

The CDR3 bases are TGTGCCATCAGTGGACAGGGGGCGAACTATGGCTACACCTTC. Translated: CAISGQGANYGYTF. This sequence joins TRBV10-3 and TRBJ1-2; 10 bases line up with TRBD1. The CDR3 has 14 residues. The V segment lost 4 bases and the J segment 2 bases; nucleotides outside the gene matches: 1. CDR1 and CDR2 (germline): ENHRY, SYGVKD.

This clone was recorded a few times. The chain carries TRBV15 and TRBJ2-3; TRBD2 aligns across 8 bases. This CDR3 contains 17 residues. V gave up 7 bases and J gave up 1 base; unmatched junction bases: 13. Germline loops: CDR1 LNHNV, CDR2 YYDKDF (reference sequence). The CDR3 spells CATNPLGSGARTDTQYF. The CDR3 coding sequence is TGTGCCACCAACCCGCTGGGTAGCGGGGCCCGCACAGATACGCAGTATTTT.

In its sample, this clone was seen a few times. The chain uses TRBV7-9 and TRBJ2-7; the D gene is possibly TRBD2 (6 bases). This CDR3 spans 15 amino acids. Looked up from germline, CDR1 is SEHNR and CDR2 is FQNEAQ (reference sequence). The V gene lost 5 bases and the J gene lost 0 bases, with 14 bases spanning the gap. CDR3: CASSPLAASSYEQYF. In nucleotides, the CDR3 is TGTGCCAGCAGCCCTTTAGCGGCGAGCTCCTACGAGCAGTACTTC.

This chain uses TRBV7-9 with TRBJ2-3; the D gene is possibly TRBD1 (6 bases). The CDR3 length is 14 residues. The V gene's germline CDR1 is SEHNR and CDR2 FQNEAQ (reference sequence). V lost 5 bases, J lost 3 bases, and 12 bases lay in between. This CDR3 is CASSRMDSTDTQYF. As DNA, the CDR3 is TGTGCCAGCAGCCGAATGGACAGTACAGATACGCAGTATTTT. Drawing the rest from reference TRBV7-9 and TRBJ2-3, the complete variable domain is DTGVSQNPRHKITKRGQNVTFRCDPISEHNRLYWYRQTLGQGPEFLTYFQNEAQLEKSRLLSDRFSAERPKGSFSTLEIQRTEQGDSAMYLCASSRMDSTDTQYFGPGTRLTVL.

V usage is TRBV2 and J usage is TRBJ1-5; the D gene is possibly TRBD1 (6 bases). Germline CDR1 and CDR2: SNHLY and FYNNEI. The CDR3 loop spans 13 amino acids. V was cut by 4 bases and J by 4 bases, with 8 bases left in between. The CDR3 loop reads CASSGDTNQPQHF. The DNA for the CDR3 is TGTGCCAGCAGTGGGGACACAAATCAGCCCCAGCATTTT.